The 6 T cell receptor beta chains reported below all come from one sample, sequenced in a study of cytomegalovirus exposure and HLA in healthy donors. This PCR relied on a set of 60 Vbeta primers and 13 Jbeta primers. Clones were sequenced by immunoSEQ multiplex PCR, and TCRdb holds only the in-frame ones, with some missing. The sample's table shows tens of thousands of clones. Sequenced input: PBMCs. These TCRs come from a man aged 50 or older in good health and CMV-seronegative.

The CDR3 is CASSIHATNEKLFF. The CDR3 coding sequence is TGTGCCAGCTCAATACATGCAACTAATGAAAAACTGTTTTTT. V usage is TRBV18 and J usage is TRBJ1-4; unclear D gene. This CDR3 region has 14 residues. V was cut by 5 bases and J by 0 bases, with 7 bases left in between. Germline CDR1 and CDR2: KGHSH and LQKENI.

The rearrangement uses TRBV10-3 and TRBJ1-5; 8 bases match TRBD1. This CDR3 contains 14 residues. In germline, CDR1 is ENHRY, CDR2 SYGVKD. Trimming took 6 bases from V and 4 from J; bases not matched to a gene: 5. This CDR3 reads CAIRPGGTNQPQHF. The CDR3, as DNA: TGTGCCATCAGGCCAGGGGGCACAAATCAGCCCCAGCATTTT.

The chain uses TRBV5-1 and TRBJ1-1; no clear D gene. V was pared by 4 bases and J by 4 bases, with 11 bases between. CDR3 length: 13 residues. Germline CDR1 reads SGHRS; CDR2 reads YFSETQ. In DNA, the CDR3 is TGCGCCAGCAGCGCCCAATCGGGCACTGAAGCTTTCTTT. Amino acids: CASSAQSGTEAFF.

The CDR3 sequence: CAISDPTRGRTGELFF. CDR3 coding DNA: TGTGCCATCAGTGATCCGACCAGGGGAAGGACCGGGGAGCTGTTTTTT. The rearrangement joins TRBV10-3 to TRBJ2-2, with a weak D call TRBD1 (6 bases). This CDR3 is built from 16 residues. Trimming shortened V by 3 bases and J by 5 bases, and 16 bases separated the two germline ends. Germline values: CDR1 ENHRY, CDR2 SYGVKD.

Turning to this clone: The sample holds other DNA sequences that translate to the same CDR3. The V and J genes are TRBV7-3 and TRBJ1-1; 9 bases are shared with TRBD1. CDR1 and CDR2 (germline): SGHTA, FQGTGA. The CDR3 extends over 13 amino acids. The V gene end was trimmed by 4 bases and the J gene end by 5 bases; junction bases not matched to a gene: 2. In nucleotides, the CDR3 is TGTGCCAGCAGCTCGGACAGGGGAACTGAAGCTTTCTTT. Protein product: CASSSDRGTEAFF.

V and J are TRBV6-1 and TRBJ1-1, with D perhaps TRBD1 (6 bases). This CDR3 spans 17 amino acids. V was pared by 0 bases and J by 5 bases, with 19 bases between. Germline CDR1 MNHNS, CDR2 SASEGT. CDR3 sequence reads: CASSEAPARGWATEAFF. The CDR3 nucleotides are TGTGCCAGCAGTGAAGCCCCTGCTAGGGGGTGGGCGACTGAAGCTTTCTTT.